This TCR beta chain appears in the sequencing data of a study of blood T cell repertoires in COVID-19. Study-level information: The samples span acute and convalescent COVID-19 from the United States, Italy and Spain. PBMCs, B-cell-depleted T cells, or T cells were the source of the cDNA or gDNA that made up the material.

Original analysis: Nucleated cell number was recorded as an estimate derived from reference gene primer amplification. Produced via immunoSEQ multiplex PCR; TCRdb's table is partial and in-frame only. V and J calls and clone size are copied from that table; D and trimming were computed from the DNA. Of approximately 110,000 clones in the sample, over 75% were seen once. Trimming took 3 bases from V and 3 from J; bases not matched to a gene: 8. Germline V lookup: CDR1 GTSNPN, CDR2 SVGIG (reference sequence). CDR3 length: 16 amino acids. V and J are TRBV30 and TRBJ2-2; the match to TRBD2 covers 9 bases. Sequencing was carried out using peripheral blood. The origin of this receptor is a man aged 50-59 years with acute or convalescent COVID-19. CDR3 amino acids: CAWRGLAGSHTGELFF. CDR3 bases: TGTGCCTGGAGGGGGCTAGCGGGATCTCACACCGGGGAGCTGTTTTTT.